This T cell receptor (beta chain) was observed in a study of blood T cell repertoires in COVID-19. For the study at large: Some COVID-19 samples were acute and others convalescent; all came from the United States, Italy and Spain.

Some clones are missing from TCRdb's copy, which holds only in-frame ones; the method was immunoSEQ multiplex PCR. The sample contains about 60,000 clones, about 85% of which appear only once. Germline CDR1 MDHEN, CDR2 SYDVKM. This CDR3 spans 14 amino acids. V lost 2 bases and J 4 bases, leaving 8 bases between the germline ends. This chain links TRBV28 with TRBJ2-2, with D possibly TRBD1 on 5 matching bases. This sequence was found in a human donor in a cohort sampled during active COVID-19. The sequencing input was peripheral blood. The CDR3: CASSLQGGTGELFF. In nucleotides, the CDR3 is TGTGCCAGCAGTTTACAGGGTGGCACCGGGGAGCTGTTTTTT.